One sample yielded the 21 T cell receptor beta chains listed below, sequenced in a study of vaccination and CD4 T cells after COVID-19. Their cognate antigens are unknown. Oncomine TCR Beta short-read sequencing was applied to DNA from cultured CD4+ T cells. TCRdb processed the PCR reads anew with MiXCR; each CDR3 protein has one entry. The sample consists of about 8,900 distinct CDR3 sequences, roughly 44% of them appearing once. Stated treatment: approximately 10-day PBMC culture with coronavirus spike peptide pools or control peptides (ViraFEST assay). Unexposed donor CD4+ T cells predated the COVID-19 pandemic, collected 2011-2018. The sample was CD4+ T cells from blood, cultured in vitro. The source of these receptors is a human donor in good health.

The J gene is TRBJ1-2, the V gene TRBV7-2; D gene uncertain. V lost 2 bases, J lost 0 bases, and 7 bases lay in between. Germline V gives CDR1 SGHTA, CDR2 FQGNSA. This CDR3 has 14 amino acids. The CDR3 is CASSLSPSNYGYTF. As DNA, the CDR3 is TGTGCCAGCAGCTTATCCCCGTCTAACTATGGCTACACCTTC. Using reference TRBV7-2 and TRBJ1-2 for the parts outside the CDR3, the full variable domain is GAGVSQSPSNKVTEKGKDVELRCDPISGHTALYWYRQSLGQGLEFLIYFQGNSAPDKSGLPSDRFSAERTGGSVSTLTIQRTQQEDSAVYLCASSLSPSNYGYTFGSGTRLTVV.

V is TRBV19 and J is TRBJ2-2; TRBD2 is a possible D gene (5 bases). The CDR3 contains 14 residues. Germline loops: CDR1 LNHDA, CDR2 SQIVND (reference sequence). Trimming took 5 bases from V and 8 from J, leaving 15 bases between them. In DNA form, the CDR3 reads TGTGCCAGTAGTTCCCAGCCTTCGGGAGGGGAGCTGTTTTTT. Amino acids: CASSSQPSGGELFF. The whole variable domain, filled in from reference TRBV19 and TRBJ2-2, reads DGGITQSPKYLFRKEGQNVTLSCEQNLNHDAMYWYRQDPGQGLRLIYYSQIVNDFQKGDIAEGYSVSREKKESFPLTVTSAQKNPTAFYLCASSSQPSGGELFFGEGSRLTVL.

The V gene is TRBV11-2, the J gene TRBJ2-2; TRBD2 matches 16 bases. The CDR3 sequence is 20 residues long. J gave up 4 bases and V 5 bases, and 13 bases lay outside the gene matches. Germline-derived CDR1 and CDR2 are SGHAT and FQNNGV. The CDR3 loop is CASSPGLAGGRIRGTGELFF. CDR3 coding DNA: TGTGCCAGCAGCCCGGGACTAGCGGGAGGGCGGATCCGTGGCACCGGGGAGCTGTTTTTT.

The chain couples TRBV4-2 to TRBJ2-3; the D is unclear. The V and J ends lost 5 bases and 7 bases respectively, with 13 bases between them. From germline, CDR1 is LGHNA and CDR2 YNFKEQ. This CDR3 spans 13 amino acids. CDR3 sequence reads: CASSLEVLYTQYF. As DNA, the CDR3 is TGTGCCAGCAGCTTAGAAGTCCTCTATACGCAGTATTTT.

This clonotype came up a few times. This chain uses TRBV11-3 with TRBJ2-5, with D possibly called TRBD1 or TRBD2 (6 bases each). V was trimmed by 5 bases and J by 3 bases, leaving 16 bases between them. CDR3 length equals 15 residues. The germline V gene encodes CDR1 SGHNT and CDR2 YENEEA. CDR3 in amino acids: CASSPGAREKETQYF. CDR3 in DNA: TGTGCCAGCAGCCCGGGGGCCCGGGAGAAAGAGACCCAGTACTTC.

J is TRBJ2-5 and V is TRBV6-1, with TRBD2 identical over 7 bases. The CDR3 loop spans 15 amino acids. CDR1 is MNHNS and CDR2 is SASEGT in the germline V gene. The junction had 11 bases not matched to a gene; V was cut back by 6 bases and J by 4 bases. This chain's CDR3 is CASSLIAGVGETQYF. The CDR3 coding sequence is TGTGCCAGCAGCCTGATCGCGGGAGTGGGAGAGACCCAGTACTTC.

This clonotype was seen more than once but under ten times. The chain links TRBV7-2 to TRBJ2-1; 10 bases align to TRBD2. Germline V gives CDR1 SGHTA, CDR2 FQGNSA. CDR3 length: 16 amino acids. Germline trimming cut 3 bases from V and 6 bases from J; bases unmatched to any gene: 8. CDR3 in amino acids: CASSLATSGVGNEQFF. The CDR3, as DNA: TGTGCCAGCAGCTTGGCCACTAGCGGGGTAGGCAATGAGCAGTTCTTC.

A few counts support this clonotype. The chain uses TRBV19 and TRBJ1-1; D ambiguous. The V gene's germline CDR1 is LNHDA and CDR2 SQIVND (reference sequence). Trimming pared 7 bases from V and 4 bases from J, leaving 16 bases between. The CDR3 is 14 residues long. CDR3 bases: TGTGCCAGTATTGGACGGCTCTCGGCCACTGAAGCTTTCTTT. Its translation: CASIGRLSATEAFF.

This sequence joins TRBV7-8 and TRBJ1-6; possible D gene TRBD1, 6 bases. The CDR3 sequence is 15 residues long. Germline CDR1 and CDR2: SGHVS and FQNEAQ. Trimming stripped 4 bases from V and 7 bases from J, with 14 bases between. The CDR3 DNA reads as TGTGCCAGCAGCTCACGGGGGGGCAAGAATTCACCCCTCCACTTT. This gives the protein CASSSRGGKNSPLHF.

This clonotype has only a few counts. The CDR3 DNA reads as TGCAGTGCCCTTCGACTAGCCGGCGGCACAGATACGCAGTATTTT. Translating it yields CSALRLAGGTDTQYF. This chain joins TRBV20-1 and TRBJ2-3; the match to TRBD2 covers 7 bases. The V gene end was trimmed by 6 bases and the J gene end by 1 base; junction bases not matched to a gene: 10. The CDR3 runs 15 residues. Germline loops: CDR1 DFQATT, CDR2 SNEGSKA (reference sequence).

The V and J genes are TRBV6-2 or TRBV6-3 and TRBJ2-1; the match to TRBD1 covers 7 bases. The junction had 11 bases not matched to a gene; V was cut back by 6 bases and J by 6 bases. This CDR3 region has 15 residues. Germline values: CDR1 MNHEY, CDR2 SVGEGT. CDR3 loop: CASRGTDRASNEQFF. The DNA of the CDR3 is TGTGCCAGCAGGGGAACCGACAGGGCGAGCAATGAGCAGTTCTTC.

The chain couples TRBV27 to TRBJ1-2; weak D call: TRBD1 (5 bases). This CDR3 is 16 amino acids long. The germline CDR1 and CDR2 sequences are MNHEY and SMNVEV (reference sequence). Trimming stripped 7 bases from V and 6 bases from J, with 24 bases between. The CDR3 DNA reads TGTGCCAGCAATCCTGGTTGGGGGGGTGCCGCGGATGGCTACACCTTC. It is translated as CASNPGWGGAADGYTF.

There are a few counts of this clonotype. The chain joins TRBV27 to TRBJ1-3; 8 bases line up with TRBD1. The V and J ends lost 2 bases and 8 bases, in that order; junction bases with no gene match: 8. The CDR3 loop spans 15 amino acids. The germline gives CDR1 MNHEY, CDR2 SMNVEV (reference sequence). For the CDR3, the DNA is TGTGCCAGCAGTTTAAATCAGGACAGGGCACACACCATATATTTT. The encoded protein is CASSLNQDRAHTIYF.

V is TRBV7-9 and J is TRBJ2-2; weak D call: TRBD2 (5 bases). The CDR3 runs 12 residues. Germline V CDR1 and CDR2: SEHNR, FQNEAQ (reference sequence). Trimming removed 5 bases at V and 4 bases at J, with 5 bases between. CDR3 residues: CASSTSTGELFF. The CDR3 coding sequence is TGTGCCAGCAGCACTAGCACCGGGGAGCTGTTTTTT.

V usage is TRBV27 and J usage is TRBJ1-5, with a possible D match to TRBD1 (5 bases). CDR1 is MNHEY, CDR2 SMNVEV, per germline (reference sequence). The CDR3 consists of 14 residues. V lost 3 bases and J lost 2, with 8 bases in between. CDR3 nucleotide sequence: TGTGCCAGCAGTTTCACCAGGGGCAATCAGCCCCAGCATTTT. It encodes CASSFTRGNQPQHF.

The chain uses TRBV20-1 and TRBJ2-5; no reliable D call. Germline lookup yields CDR1 DFQATT and CDR2 SNEGSKA (reference sequence). The V end lost 2 bases, the J end lost 5 bases, and 18 bases lay between the germline ends. The CDR3 is 15 residues long. CDR3 protein: CSARLEHAIYETQYF. Here the CDR3 DNA reads TGCAGTGCTAGACTCGAGCATGCAATCTATGAGACCCAGTACTTC.

In its sample, this clonotype was seen a few times. This chain links TRBV10-1 with TRBJ2-5; D unclear. The germline V gene has CDR1 WNHNN and CDR2 SYGVQD (reference sequence). The CDR3 is made up of 14 amino acids. Trimming took 1 base from V and 4 from J, leaving 10 bases between them. CDR3 in amino acids: CASSEYRWGETQYF. The CDR3 DNA sequence: TGCGCCAGCAGTGAGTACCGTTGGGGAGAGACCCAGTACTTC.

This clonotype has more than one count but fewer than ten. The DNA for the CDR3 is TGTGCCAGCAGTGCCGAACTGGGACAGACGTCCTACACCTTC. Translating gives CASSAELGQTSYTF. This chain uses TRBV6-1 with TRBJ1-2; TRBD1 aligns across 7 bases. The V gene's germline CDR1 is MNHNS and CDR2 SASEGT. J gave up 10 bases and V 4 bases, and 12 bases lay outside the gene matches. The CDR3 has 14 residues.

The J gene is TRBJ2-5, the V gene TRBV18; possible D gene TRBD2, 7 bases. The length of the CDR3 is 16 residues. Trimming left V 3 bases short and J 5 bases short, with 19 bases between. Germline-derived CDR1 and CDR2 are KGHSH and LQKENI. This CDR3 reads CASSPLNGGLLETQYF. The CDR3 nucleotides read TGTGCCAGCTCACCCCTGAACGGGGGGCTTTTGGAGACCCAGTACTTC. The complete variable domain, with remaining parts taken from reference TRBV18 and TRBJ2-5, reads NAGVMQNPRHLVRRRGQEARLRCSPMKGHSHVYWYRQLPEEGLKFMVYLQKENIIDESGMPKERFSAEFPKEGPSILRIQQVVRGDSAAYFCASSPLNGGLLETQYFGPGTRLLVL.

The V and J genes are TRBV20-1 and TRBJ2-1, with TRBD2 identical over 8 bases. After removal of 5 bases from V and 6 bases from J, the junction contained 9 bases not matched to a gene. The CDR3 is made up of 14 amino acids. The germline V gene has CDR1 DFQATT and CDR2 SNEGSKA (reference sequence). The CDR3 protein is CSAGGGGPVNEQFF. CDR3 DNA sequence: TGCAGTGCTGGTGGCGGGGGGCCGGTCAATGAGCAGTTCTTC.

The genes are TRBV20-1 and TRBJ1-2, with 9 bases aligning to TRBD1. V shed 6 bases, J shed 3 bases, and the junction held 8 bases outside the gene matches. In germline, CDR1 is DFQATT, CDR2 SNEGSKA (reference sequence). The CDR3 is 14 amino acids. The CDR3 sequence: CSAPPGQGDYGYTF. Here the CDR3 DNA reads TGCAGTGCCCCTCCGGGACAGGGAGACTATGGCTACACCTTC.